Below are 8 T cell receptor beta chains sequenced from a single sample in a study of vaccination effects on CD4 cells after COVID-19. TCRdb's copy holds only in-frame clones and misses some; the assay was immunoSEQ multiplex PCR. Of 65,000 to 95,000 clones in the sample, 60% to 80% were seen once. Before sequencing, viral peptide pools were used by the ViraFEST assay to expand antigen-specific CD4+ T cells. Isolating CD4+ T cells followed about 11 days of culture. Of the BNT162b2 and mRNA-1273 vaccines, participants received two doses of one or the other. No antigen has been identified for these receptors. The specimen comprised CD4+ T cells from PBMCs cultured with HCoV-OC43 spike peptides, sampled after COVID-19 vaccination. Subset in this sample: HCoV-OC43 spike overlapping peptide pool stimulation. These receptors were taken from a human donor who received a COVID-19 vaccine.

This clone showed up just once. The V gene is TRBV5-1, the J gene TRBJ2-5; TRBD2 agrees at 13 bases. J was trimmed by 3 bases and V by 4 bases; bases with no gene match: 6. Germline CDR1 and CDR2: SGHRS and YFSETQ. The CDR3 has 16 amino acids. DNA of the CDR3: TGCGCCAGCAGCGTCACCGGGACTAGCGGGGAAGAGACCCAGTACTTC. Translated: CASSVTGTSGEETQYF. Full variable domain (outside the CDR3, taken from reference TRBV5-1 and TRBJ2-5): KAGVTQTPRYLIKTRGQQVTLSCSPISGHRSVSWYQQTPGQGLQFLFEYFSETQRNKGNFPGRFSGRQFSNSRSEMNVSTLELGDSALYLCASSVTGTSGEETQYFGPGTRLLVL.

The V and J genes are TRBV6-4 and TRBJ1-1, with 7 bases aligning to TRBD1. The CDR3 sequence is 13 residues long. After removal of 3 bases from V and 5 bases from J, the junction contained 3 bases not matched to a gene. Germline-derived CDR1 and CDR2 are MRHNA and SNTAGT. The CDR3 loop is CASSEQTGTEAFF. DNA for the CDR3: TGTGCCAGCAGTGAACAGACAGGGACTGAAGCTTTCTTT.

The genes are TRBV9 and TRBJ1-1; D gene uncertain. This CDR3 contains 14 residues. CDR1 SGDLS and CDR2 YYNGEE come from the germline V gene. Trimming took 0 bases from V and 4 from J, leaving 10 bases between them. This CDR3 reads CASSVDAGSTEAFF. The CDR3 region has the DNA TGTGCCAGCAGCGTAGACGCGGGGAGCACTGAAGCTTTCTTT.

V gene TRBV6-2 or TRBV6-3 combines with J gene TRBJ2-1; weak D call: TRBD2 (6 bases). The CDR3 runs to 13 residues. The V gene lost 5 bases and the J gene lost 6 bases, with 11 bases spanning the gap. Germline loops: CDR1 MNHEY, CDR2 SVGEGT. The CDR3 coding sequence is TGTGCCAGCAGTCTACTAGCTTTCAATGAGCAGTTCTTC. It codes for CASSLLAFNEQFF.

The CDR3 is CASSQPPGRAYQETQYF. The CDR3 nucleotides read TGTGCCAGCAGCCAGCCACCGGGACGGGCGTACCAAGAGACCCAGTACTTC. The chain joins TRBV3-1 (or the pseudogene TRBV3-2) to TRBJ2-5, with D perhaps TRBD1 or TRBD2 (5 bases each). This CDR3 region has 17 residues. The V end was cut by 3 bases, the J end by 0 bases, with 17 bases between. CDR1 and CDR2 from the germline V gene are LGHDT and YNNKEL (reference sequence).

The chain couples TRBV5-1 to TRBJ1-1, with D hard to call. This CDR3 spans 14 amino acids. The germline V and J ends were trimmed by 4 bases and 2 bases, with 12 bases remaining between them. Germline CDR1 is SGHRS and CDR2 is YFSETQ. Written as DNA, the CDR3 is TGCGCCAGCAGCCTCCAGGACTTTAACACTGAAGCTTTCTTT. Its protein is CASSLQDFNTEAFF. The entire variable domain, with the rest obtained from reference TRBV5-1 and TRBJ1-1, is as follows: KAGVTQTPRYLIKTRGQQVTLSCSPISGHRSVSWYQQTPGQGLQFLFEYFSETQRNKGNFPGRFSGRQFSNSRSEMNVSTLELGDSALYLCASSLQDFNTEAFFGQGTRLTVV.

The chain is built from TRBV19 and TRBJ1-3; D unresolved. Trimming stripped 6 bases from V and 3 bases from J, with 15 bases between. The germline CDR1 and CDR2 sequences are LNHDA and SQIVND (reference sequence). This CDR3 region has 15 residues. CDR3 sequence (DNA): TGTGCCAGTAGGAGGACCTCCTTCGATGGAAACACCATATATTTT. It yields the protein CASRRTSFDGNTIYF.

CDR3 protein: CSVGEGGYGYTF. In nucleotides, the CDR3 is TGCAGCGTTGGGGAGGGGGGCTATGGCTACACCTTC. The chain carries TRBV29-1 and TRBJ1-2; a possible D gene is TRBD1 (6 bases). The ends were cut back, 4 bases at V and 4 bases at J, with 10 bases in the middle. The germline V gene encodes CDR1 SQVTM and CDR2 ANQGSEA. CDR3 length equals 12 residues.